The T cell receptor beta chain described here comes from a study of blood T cells in healthy people across ages (dated by TCRdb to between 2014 and 2016). Some background on the complete study: In model experiments, template switching captured roughly one uniquely barcoded TCR beta cDNA molecule for every two T cells. To avoid experimental bias, donors of different ages were randomly spread across the sequencing lanes. Four age groups were formed from the donors: young (average 16 years), middle-aged (approximately 41), aged (more than 55) and long-lived (more than 75). To track age-related changes in TCR beta repertoire diversity, the study relied on deep sequencing normalized with unique cDNA molecular identifiers. Two additional independent replicas of 1 million unique cDNA reads from the same blood draw were analyzed for two donors (one aged 18 to 30 and one aged 80 or older). Results the study describes overall, beyond this receptor: Because the CMV infection status of the donors was unknown, age-related changes in expanded clonotypes may potentially have been confounded. Compared with the aged group, the long-lived group had more naive CD4+ T cells, fewer expanded clones and increased TCR diversity, a pattern suggesting age selection. Conclusive comparison of naive and antigen-experienced compartments was prevented by the profiling of bulk unsorted PBMCs. Observed TCR beta diversity per million T cells fell roughly linearly with age, and a significant reduction was already apparent by age approximately 41. There was a strong correlation between observed TCR beta diversity and the percentage of naive T cells measured by flow cytometry. Estimates of total diversity based on one million sequenced T cells were considered lower bounds and underestimates.

The method was 5' RACE. The instrument given in TCRdb is Illumina HiSeq 2500. A second PCR of roughly 7 to 11 cycles was performed with a sample-barcoded 5' primer and a J-beta primer mix. A unique molecular identifier was introduced onto each TCR beta cDNA molecule by a template-switch 5' adaptor carrying 12 random nucleotides. Each sample yielded at least 3 million CDR3-containing paired-end reads. All of the RNA was converted into first-strand cDNA using the Mint cDNA synthesis kit, with a TRBC-specific oligonucleotide serving as the primer. Following uracil-DNA glycosylase treatment, all cDNA underwent a first 18-cycle PCR with the universal primers M1SS and BC2_uni_R. As for how the authors treated the data: Each sample was normalized by randomly selecting 1 million high-quality reads, each carrying a distinct molecular identifier. Instead of being binned into consensus sequences, reads that shared molecular identifiers were thrown out. MiTCR, with a Q25 quality threshold and the strictest error-elimination algorithm, was used for CDR3 identification, clonotype clustering and error correction. A nonparametric unseen species model with Euler transformation was used to estimate a lower bound on total TCR beta diversity. TCRdb trimmed the raw reads at Q25, called clones with MiXCR and kept productive beta chains. Each entry merges the rows of one CDR3 protein and shows their most common DNA and genes. TCRdb, not the original authors, processed these V and J calls. The sample table records around 1.5 million distinct CDR3 sequences; about 31% of these occur just once. 11% of the sample belongs to the ten largest clones.

As concerns this clonotype: What antigen it recognizes has not been identified. No much larger clone exists at a distance of one base, and base qualities are not known.

Taken from cysteine to phenylalanine, the CDR3 has 12 residues. The CDR3 DNA has 36 bases and is translated from base 1. The V end loses 3 bases and the J end loses 8 bases, and a stretch of 9 bases separates them. The germline V gene sets CDR1 to SGHRS and CDR2 to YFSETQ. Systemically healthy Caucasian individuals from Russia, 39 in total and aged about 6 to 100 years, were included as donors. Each donor gave 9 to 10 milliliters of peripheral blood, collected into EDTA-treated Vacutainer tubes. PBMCs were isolated by Ficoll-Paque density-gradient centrifugation, with at least 7 million obtained per sample. Trizol reagent was used to extract total RNA from PBMCs, with at least 6 micrograms per sample. Naive CD45RAhigh/CD27high T cell percentages were measured by flow cytometry on a PBMC aliquot from every donor.

The V and J segments used are TRBV5-1 and TRBJ2-1, with the D segment identity uncertain. The clonotype originates from a woman aged 25 to 39 in good health. Material for sequencing was blood. The CDR3 protein is CASSWSLDEQFF. The DNA is as follows: TGCGCCAGCAGCTGGAGCTTGGATGAGCAGTTCTTC.